This T cell receptor (beta chain) was profiled in a study of T cell responses to AZD1222 COVID-19 vaccine. Study-level results: An increase in Spike-specific TCR breadth and depth was observed after two AZD1222 doses. Donors, mostly white British, included more females; clonal diversity was possibly underestimated. Spike was spanned by vaccine-associated CD4 TCRs, which were dominant at 160-218 and 743-854.

Sequencing used immunoSEQ multiplex PCR; TCRdb keeps in-frame clones, though not all of them. The sample holds some 150,000 clones, 90% to 95% seen once. V gave up 7 bases and J gave up 1 base; unmatched junction bases: 8. Germline V CDR1 and CDR2: LGHDT, YNNKEL (reference sequence). The CDR3 runs to 15 residues. In regard to this clone: Its antigen is undetermined.

The sequences come from peripheral blood, collected on day 0 of AZD1222 vaccination. This TCR was recovered from an adult in good health. The gene calls are TRBV3-1 (or the pseudogene TRBV3-2) and TRBJ1-1, with 8 bases fitting TRBD1. The CDR3 coding sequence is TGTGCCAGCAACCTGCAGGGGGCGGAGAACACTGAAGCTTTCTTT. Translation: CASNLQGAENTEAFF.